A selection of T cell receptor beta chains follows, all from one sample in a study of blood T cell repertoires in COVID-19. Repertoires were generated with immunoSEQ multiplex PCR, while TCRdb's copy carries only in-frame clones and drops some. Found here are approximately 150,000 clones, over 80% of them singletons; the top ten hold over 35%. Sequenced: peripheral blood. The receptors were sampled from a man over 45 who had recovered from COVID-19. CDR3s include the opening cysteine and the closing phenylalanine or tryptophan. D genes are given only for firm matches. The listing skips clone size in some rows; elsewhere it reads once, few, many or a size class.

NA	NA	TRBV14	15	CASSQTRARAGELFF
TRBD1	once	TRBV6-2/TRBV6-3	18	CASSYIGTQGVSNQPQHF
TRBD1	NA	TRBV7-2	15	CASSSAGTGGWGYTF
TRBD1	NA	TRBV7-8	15	CASSPTVRGNSPLHF
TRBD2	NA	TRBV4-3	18	CASSQDSGAGDYQETQYF
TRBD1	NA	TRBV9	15	CASSVDGTGPEKLFF
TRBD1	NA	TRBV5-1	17	CASSLWGQPATNEKLFF
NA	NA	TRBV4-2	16	CASSQDRVGRDQPQHF
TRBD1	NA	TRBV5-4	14	CASSLWQGAYGYTF
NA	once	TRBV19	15	CASSIWGKMNTEAFF
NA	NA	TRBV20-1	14	CSASRRTASYEQYF
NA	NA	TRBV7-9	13	CASSPTGNTEAFF
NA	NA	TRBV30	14	CAWSGGRTNEKLFF